The 19 T cell receptor beta chains below were found in one sample sequenced in a study of PD-L1 blockade in urothelial cancer. Libraries were prepared by immunoSEQ multiplex PCR; TCRdb keeps only in-frame clonotypes and omits some of them. The data show tens of thousands of clones, about four fifths seen once. The time point: pretreatment peripheral blood. The sequenced sample was PBMCs, obtained around atezolizumab (anti-PD-L1) treatment. The receptors originated from a man aged 65 to 79 with urothelial cancer.

The rearrangement joins TRBV7-2 to TRBJ2-5; 12 bases agree with TRBD2. The trim removed 5 bases at V and 4 bases at J, leaving 8 bases unmatched. The CDR3 consists of 16 residues. Germline V gene data show CDR1 as SGHTA and CDR2 as FQGNSA. This CDR3 is CASSLLAGGGGETQYF. Here the CDR3 DNA reads TGTGCCAGCAGCCTTCTAGCGGGAGGGGGGGGAGAGACCCAGTACTTC. The entire variable domain, with the rest obtained from reference TRBV7-2 and TRBJ2-5, is as follows: GAGVSQSPSNKVTEKGKDVELRCDPISGHTALYWYRQSLGQGLEFLIYFQGNSAPDKSGLPSDRFSAERTGGSVSTLTIQRTQQEDSAVYLCASSLLAGGGGETQYFGPGTRLLVL.

J is TRBJ2-6 and V is TRBV7-2; a weak D match, TRBD2 (6 bases). CDR3 size: 17 residues. Germline CDR1 is SGHTA and CDR2 is FQGNSA. V lost 2 bases to trimming and J lost 0 bases, with 11 bases between them. The CDR3 DNA reads as TGTGCCAGCAGCTTACCGTACGGGGGCTCTGGGGCCAACGTCCTGACTTTC. It specifies CASSLPYGGSGANVLTF.

The chain recombines TRBV7-6 with TRBJ2-6; D might be TRBD1 (5 bases). Germline V gene sequence: CDR1 SGHVS, CDR2 FNYEAQ. With 2 bases removed from V and 0 bases from J, the gap between germline ends came to 11 bases. The CDR3 totals 17 residues. The CDR3 DNA reads as TGTGCCAGCAGCTTAAGGCAGGGCGGCTCTGGGGCCAACGTCCTGACTTTC. Translation: CASSLRQGGSGANVLTF.

The rearrangement uses TRBV7-3 and TRBJ2-5, with TRBD2 identical over 8 bases. The CDR3 sequence is 15 residues long. The germline CDR1 and CDR2 sequences are SGHTA and FQGTGA. V trimming: 2 bases; J trimming: 5 bases; junction bases outside the gene matches: 7. DNA of the CDR3: TGTGCCAGCAGCTTAGGCGGGGGGCGTCTGGAGACCCAGTACTTC. This codes for CASSLGGGRLETQYF.

The gene calls are TRBV5-6 and TRBJ1-1; 7 bases agree with TRBD1. V lost 3 bases, J lost 11 bases, and 19 bases stayed unmatched. Looked up from germline, CDR1 is SGHDT and CDR2 is YYEEEE. The length of the CDR3 is 16 residues. The CDR3 coding sequence is TGTGCCAGCAGCTCCTCGGGACAGAGGGTGGACCTTAGGGCTTTCTTT. Protein: CASSSSGQRVDLRAFF.

The chain joins TRBV6-8 to TRBJ2-1, with 9 bases lining up with TRBD2. V was clipped by 4 bases and J by 5 bases; unmatched bases: 9. CDR1 is MNHGY, CDR2 SAAAGT, per germline. CDR3 size: 16 residues. CDR3 sequence: CASSSGLEREDNEQFF. The CDR3, as DNA: TGTGCCAGCAGTTCCGGTTTGGAGCGGGAGGACAATGAGCAGTTCTTC.

V usage is TRBV5-1 and J usage is TRBJ2-5; 7 nucleotides match TRBD2. CDR1 is SGHRS and CDR2 is YFSETQ in the germline V gene. V dropped 4 bases and J dropped 4; count of bases not matched to a gene: 10. The CDR3 runs 15 residues. The chain's CDR3 is CASSRDTLAGETQYF. The CDR3 DNA is TGCGCCAGCAGCCGCGATACTTTAGCGGGAGAGACCCAGTACTTC.

The chain combines TRBV7-2 with TRBJ2-7; no clear D. V dropped 0 bases and J dropped 0 bases, with 3 bases sitting between them. In germline, CDR1 is SGHTA, CDR2 FQGNSA. This CDR3 spans 13 amino acids. The CDR3 DNA is TGTGCCAGCAGCTTAGCCCTCTCCTACGAGCAGTACTTC. Its protein is CASSLALSYEQYF.

The J gene is TRBJ2-1, the V gene TRBV19; TRBD2 matches 10 bases. Trimming took 5 bases from V and 8 from J; bases not matched to a gene: 9. Looked up from germline, CDR1 is LNHDA and CDR2 is SQIVND (reference sequence). CDR3 length: 15 amino acids. The CDR3 nucleotides are TGTGCCAGTAGTGTAACCGGGACTAGCGACGATGAGCAGTTCTTC. The encoded protein is CASSVTGTSDDEQFF.

The chain couples TRBV19 to TRBJ1-1; 7 bases are shared with TRBD1. Germline CDR1 reads LNHDA; CDR2 reads SQIVND (reference sequence). The CDR3 runs 14 residues. The V gene end was trimmed by 3 bases and the J gene end by 1 base; junction bases not matched to a gene: 2. The CDR3 coding sequence is TGTGCCAGTAGTATGTACAGGGGGAACACTGAAGCTTTCTTT. It translates to CASSMYRGNTEAFF. Complete variable domain (other parts from reference TRBV19 and TRBJ1-1): DGGITQSPKYLFRKEGQNVTLSCEQNLNHDAMYWYRQDPGQGLRLIYYSQIVNDFQKGDIAEGYSVSREKKESFPLTVTSAQKNPTAFYLCASSMYRGNTEAFFGQGTRLTVV.

The J gene is TRBJ2-2, the V gene TRBV9; TRBD2 might be the D (5 bases). This CDR3 has 14 residues. CDR1 and CDR2 from the germline V gene are SGDLS and YYNGEE. Between the trimmed V and J ends, which lost 2 bases and 5 bases, there was a span of 10 bases. CDR3 sequence reads: CASSVRAATGELFF. In nucleotides, the CDR3 is TGTGCCAGCAGCGTCAGAGCGGCTACCGGGGAGCTGTTTTTT.

The chain combines TRBV5-1 with TRBJ2-5, with 7 bases lining up with TRBD1. CDR3 length: 15 residues. V trimming: 4 bases; J trimming: 6 bases; junction bases outside the gene matches: 12. The germline V gene has CDR1 SGHRS and CDR2 YFSETQ. The chain's CDR3 is CASSTPGQNLKTQYF. The CDR3 region has the DNA TGCGCCAGCAGCACTCCGGGACAGAATTTGAAGACCCAGTACTTC.

The genes are TRBV9 and TRBJ2-1; 11 bases match TRBD2. From germline, CDR1 is SGDLS and CDR2 YYNGEE. J lost 7 bases, V lost 1 base, and 4 bases had no gene match. The CDR3 is made up of 15 amino acids. CDR3 loop: CASSVNSGGGNEQFF. CDR3 sequence (DNA): TGTGCCAGCAGCGTAAATAGCGGGGGGGGTAATGAGCAGTTCTTC.

V usage is TRBV7-2 and J usage is TRBJ2-5; perhaps TRBD2 as D (5 bases). This CDR3 is built from 14 residues. V lost 3 bases to trimming and J lost 0 bases, with 8 bases between them. Germline CDR1 SGHTA, CDR2 FQGNSA. The CDR3: CASSFGGHQETQYF. The CDR3 coding sequence is TGTGCCAGCAGCTTCGGCGGGCACCAAGAGACCCAGTACTTC. The full variable domain, rest sourced from reference TRBV7-2 and TRBJ2-5, is GAGVSQSPSNKVTEKGKDVELRCDPISGHTALYWYRQSLGQGLEFLIYFQGNSAPDKSGLPSDRFSAERTGGSVSTLTIQRTQQEDSAVYLCASSFGGHQETQYFGPGTRLLVL.

The chain recombines TRBV7-2 with TRBJ2-7, with 7 bases that match TRBD1. Germline V gene data show CDR1 as SGHTA and CDR2 as FQGNSA. The junction had 2 bases not matched to a gene; V was cut back by 8 bases and J by 1 base. This CDR3 has 12 amino acids. CDR3 in DNA: TGTGCCAGCCAGGACAGGTCCTACGAGCAGTACTTC. This encodes CASQDRSYEQYF.

This clone is a singleton in its sample. The chain recombines TRBV6-1 with TRBJ2-1; 10 positions agree with TRBD1. The CDR3 runs 15 residues. Germline V gene lookup returns CDR1 MNHNS and CDR2 SASEGT. Trimming removed 1 base from V and 8 bases from J; junction bases left unmatched: 5. CDR3 nucleotide sequence: TGTGCCAGCAGTGAAGGTGGGACAGGGGCGGATGAGCAGTTCTTC. Its translation is CASSEGGTGADEQFF.

The chain has TRBV19 and TRBJ2-1; D unresolved. The germline V gene has CDR1 LNHDA and CDR2 SQIVND (reference sequence). The CDR3 covers 13 residues. The germline V and J ends were trimmed by 5 bases and 7 bases, with 12 bases remaining between them. The CDR3: CASSRSSRNEQFF. CDR3 nucleotide sequence: TGTGCCAGTAGTCGAAGTAGCAGAAATGAGCAGTTCTTC.

The V call is TRBV19, the J call TRBJ1-2, with TRBD1 identical over 9 bases. V dropped 1 base and J dropped 8; count of bases not matched to a gene: 2. Germline V gene data show CDR1 as LNHDA and CDR2 as SQIVND (reference sequence). This CDR3 region has 13 residues. CDR3 region: CASSIGTGAGYTF. As DNA, the CDR3 is TGTGCCAGTAGTATAGGGACAGGGGCCGGCTACACCTTC.

This clone was detected a few times. V and J are TRBV18 and TRBJ2-7; D uncertain. Germline loops: CDR1 KGHSH, CDR2 LQKENI. There are 14 residues in the CDR3. Trimming left V 2 bases short and J 0 bases short, with 8 bases between. The CDR3 region has the DNA TGTGCCAGCTCACCAGGCCGGAGCTCCTACGAGCAGTACTTC. This translates into CASSPGRSSYEQYF.